This T cell receptor (beta chain) was identified in a study of CD8 T cells in Susac syndrome (dated by TCRdb to between 2018 and 2020). Background on the whole study: Whether CD8+ T cell activation and differentiation in Susac syndrome was antigen driven was tested using repertoire sequencing. The clonality of the CD8+ T cell repertoire was compared across some eleven healthy donors, roughly 14 Susac syndrome patients and around 15 multiple sclerosis patients.

Results and caveats for the whole study, not just this receptor: The study acknowledged that relatively few individuals were included in the TCR sequencing and HLA analysis.

High-throughput TCR beta sequencing profiled peripheral blood CD8+ and CD4+ T cells from healthy donors, Susac syndrome patients and multiple sclerosis patients. Multiple sclerosis controls were treatment-naive patients with stable or active relapsing-remitting disease fulfilling revised McDonald criteria. Bulk CD8+ and CD4+ T cells were purified by magnetic negative isolation, whereas CD8+ TEMRA cells were enriched by FACS. Blood was drawn into EDTA tubes, processed within 24 hours, and PBMCs were isolated by density gradient centrifugation. PBMCs intended for TCR sequencing were cryopreserved in liquid nitrogen and thawed later in a water bath at 37 degrees C. The sorted or isolated CD4+, CD8+ and CD8+ TEMRA cells reached a purity of at least 90%. V lost 0 bases and J lost 4 bases; the stretch between them is 24 bases long. From the germline V gene, CDR1 is SGHAT and CDR2 is FQNNGV. From the cysteine through the phenylalanine, the CDR3 covers 19 amino acids. Only CDR3 DNA is held: 57 bases, read in frame from base 1.

RNA was extracted using the RNeasy kit, and about 0.45 to 1 ug of the RNA was reverse transcribed with random hexamers. The immunoSEQ multiplex PCR assay, which covers 54 Vbeta and 13 Jbeta segments, was used to amplify TCR beta CDR3 regions. PCR amplification bias was corrected by using a synthetic template baseline for primer optimization and computational correction. The study's processing was this. Reads were assigned to V, D and J genes according to IMGT and analyzed in immunoSEQ Analyzer, with only productive sequences retained. Clonality was computed as one minus Shannon entropy normalized by log2 of the number of productive unique sequences. Public and private clones were assessed among the 100 most prevalent clones of each patient and control. Clones were defined as Susac-specific when absent from the healthy and MS cohorts, from about 970 published viral clones and from other ImmuneACCESS disease sequences. The raw public data were reprocessed by TCRdb itself: fastp quality trimming at Q25, MiXCR clonotype calling, in-frame beta chains only. Each record represents a unique CDR3 protein, reported with the most common genes and DNA among its rows. The V and J calls and clone size come from TCRdb's table, not from the authors' own analysis. The sample table holds about 300,000 distinct CDR3 sequences, of which approximately 85% were seen once. Clones ranked in the top ten supply around 0.22% of the sample.

This clonotype is a singleton in its sample. Its antigen specificity is not known. No clone much larger than this one lies a single base away; base qualities are absent. One read alone provides weak support. This TCR was sampled from a human donor with multiple sclerosis. The chain is made from TRBV11-2 and TRBJ1-1; the D gene is possibly TRBD1, with 6 bases matching. The material sequenced was CD8+ T cells from PBMCs. The CDR3 protein sequence reads: CASSLDQRTAITWTTEAFF. The DNA sequence is given as TGTGCCAGCAGCTTAGATCAGCGGACAGCAATAACATGGACCACTGAAGCTTTCTTT.